This T cell receptor (beta chain) was identified in a study of cytomegalovirus exposure and HLA in healthy donors. The CDR3 is 18 residues long. V was trimmed by 0 bases and J by 9 bases, leaving 24 bases between them. Germline-derived CDR1 and CDR2 are MGHRA and YSYEKL. Researchers ran the PCR with 60 Vbeta and 13 Jbeta primers. Assay: immunoSEQ multiplex PCR; the TCRdb copy retains only in-frame clones and omits some. The table includes about 270,000 clones, around 66% detected once. The sample was PBMCs. The chain carries TRBV4-1 and TRBJ1-5, with a tentative D call TRBD1 (6 bases). The receptor's source is a female donor in good health and CMV-seronegative. The CDR3 is CASSQENRAPPFVTPQHF. For the CDR3, the DNA is TGCGCCAGCAGCCAAGAAAACAGGGCACCCCCGTTCGTCACGCCCCAGCATTTT.